This T cell receptor beta chain stems from a study of vaccination and CD4 T cells after COVID-19. On the study more broadly: Participants, all vaccine recipients, received two doses of either BNT162b2 or mRNA-1273. Some control cultures received a CEFX pool, which served as the positive control. Others received an HIV-1 Nef pool or no peptide.

Sample treatment: approximately nine-day PBMC culture with coronavirus spike peptide pools or control peptides (ViraFEST assay). Via ViraFEST, peptide pools expanded antigen-specific T cells before TCR sequencing. V was cut by 5 bases and J by 8 bases, with 18 bases left in between. This CDR3 region has 14 residues. The Oncomine TCR Beta short-read assay was applied to DNA of cultured CD4+ T cells. TCRdb independently ran MiXCR on the PCR reads; one entry per CDR3 protein. The data show more than 12,000 distinct CDR3 sequences, around 69% seen once. To note about this clonotype: Its antigen is not known.

The chain links TRBV12-3 or TRBV12-4 to TRBJ1-2; D is possibly TRBD1 (6 bases). The sequenced material came from CD4+ T cells from blood, cultured in vitro. This sequence was found in a human donor who had recovered from COVID-19. CDR3 region: CASSRQDRTGGYTF. CDR3 bases: TGTGCCAGCAGTCGGCAAGACAGGACGGGGGGCTACACCTTC.